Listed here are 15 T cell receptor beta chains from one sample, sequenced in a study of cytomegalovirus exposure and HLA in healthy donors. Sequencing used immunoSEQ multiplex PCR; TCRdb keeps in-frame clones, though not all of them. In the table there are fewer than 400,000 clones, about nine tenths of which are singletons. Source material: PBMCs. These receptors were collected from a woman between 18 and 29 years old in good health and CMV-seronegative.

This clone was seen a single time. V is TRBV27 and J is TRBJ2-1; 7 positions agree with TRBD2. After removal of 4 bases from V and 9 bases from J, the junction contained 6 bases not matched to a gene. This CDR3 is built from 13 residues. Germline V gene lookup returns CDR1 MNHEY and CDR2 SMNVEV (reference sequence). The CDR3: CASSYPGGTEQFF. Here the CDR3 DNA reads TGTGCCAGCAGTTACCCGGGGGGAACTGAGCAGTTCTTC.

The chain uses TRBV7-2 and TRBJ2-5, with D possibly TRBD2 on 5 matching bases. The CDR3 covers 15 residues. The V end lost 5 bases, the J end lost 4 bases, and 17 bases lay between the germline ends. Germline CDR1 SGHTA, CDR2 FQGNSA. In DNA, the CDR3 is TGTGCCAGCAGCCGAGGGTTAGTTTTGTCAGAGACCCAGTACTTC. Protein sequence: CASSRGLVLSETQYF.

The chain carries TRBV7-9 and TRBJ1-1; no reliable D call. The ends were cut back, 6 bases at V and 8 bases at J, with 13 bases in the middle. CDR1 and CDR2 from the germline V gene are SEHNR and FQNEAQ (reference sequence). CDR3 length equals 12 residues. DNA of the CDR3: TGTGCCAGCAGTTTCCGCGGGCTAGAAGCTTTCTTT. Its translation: CASSFRGLEAFF.

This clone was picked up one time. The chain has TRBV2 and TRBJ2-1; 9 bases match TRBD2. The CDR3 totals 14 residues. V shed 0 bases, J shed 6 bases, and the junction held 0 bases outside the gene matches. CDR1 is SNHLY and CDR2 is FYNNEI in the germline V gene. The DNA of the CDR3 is TGTGCCAGCAGTGAAGCGCGGGAGGGCAATGAGCAGTTCTTC. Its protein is CASSEAREGNEQFF.

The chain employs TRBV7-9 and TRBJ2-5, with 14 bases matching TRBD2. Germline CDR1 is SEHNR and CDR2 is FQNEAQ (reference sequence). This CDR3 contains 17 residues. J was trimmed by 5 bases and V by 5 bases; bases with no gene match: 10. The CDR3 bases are TGTGCCAGCAGCCCAATGGGGACTAGCGGGAGTAGGGAGACCCAGTACTTC. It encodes CASSPMGTSGSRETQYF.

CDR3 coding DNA: TGTGCCAGCAGCTTTGGGACAGGGTATAATCAGCCCCAGCATTTT. It is translated as CASSFGTGYNQPQHF. The V gene is TRBV7-8, the J gene TRBJ1-5, with 9 bases lining up with TRBD1. J was trimmed by 4 bases and V by 3 bases; bases with no gene match: 4. CDR1 and CDR2 from the germline V gene are SGHVS and FQNEAQ. CDR3 length: 15 residues. Full variable domain (remainder filled in from reference TRBV7-8 and TRBJ1-5): GAGVSQSPRYKVAKRGQDVALRCDPISGHVSLFWYQQALGQGPEFLTYFQNEAQLDKSGLPSDRFFAERPEGSVSTLKIQRTQQEDSAVYLCASSFGTGYNQPQHFGDGTRLSIL.

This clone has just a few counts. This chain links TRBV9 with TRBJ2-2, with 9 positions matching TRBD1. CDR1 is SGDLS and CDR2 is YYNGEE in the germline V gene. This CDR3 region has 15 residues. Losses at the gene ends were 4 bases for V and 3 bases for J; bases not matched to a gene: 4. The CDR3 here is CASSMGQGYTGELFF. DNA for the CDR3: TGTGCCAGCAGCATGGGACAGGGTTACACCGGGGAGCTGTTTTTT.

CDR3 DNA: TGCGCCAGCAGCTGGGGACAGGGTGGCGAAAAACTGTTTTTT. Residues: CASSWGQGGEKLFF. This chain links TRBV5-1 with TRBJ1-4; TRBD1 matches at 9 bases. The CDR3 totals 14 residues. V was pared by 3 bases and J by 8 bases, with 5 bases of the junction left unmatched. Per the germline V gene, CDR1 is SGHRS and CDR2 is YFSETQ.

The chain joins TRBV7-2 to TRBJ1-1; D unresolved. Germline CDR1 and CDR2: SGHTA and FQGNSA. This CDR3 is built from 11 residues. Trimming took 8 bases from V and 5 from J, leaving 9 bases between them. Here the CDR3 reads CASSDRTEAFF. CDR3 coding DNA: TGTGCCAGCTCCGATCGGACTGAAGCTTTCTTT.

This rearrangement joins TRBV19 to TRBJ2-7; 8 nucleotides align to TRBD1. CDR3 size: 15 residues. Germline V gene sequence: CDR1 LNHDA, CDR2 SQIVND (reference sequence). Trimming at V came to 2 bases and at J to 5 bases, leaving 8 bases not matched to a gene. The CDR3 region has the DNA TGTGCCAGTAGTATAACAGGGGGATTAAGGAACGAGCAGTACTTC. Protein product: CASSITGGLRNEQYF.

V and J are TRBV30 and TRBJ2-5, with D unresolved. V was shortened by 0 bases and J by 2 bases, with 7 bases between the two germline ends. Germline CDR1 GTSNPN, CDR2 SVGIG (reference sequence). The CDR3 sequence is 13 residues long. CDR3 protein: CAWSVRLQETQYF. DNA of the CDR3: TGTGCCTGGAGTGTCCGGTTGCAAGAGACCCAGTACTTC.

CDR3 sequence reads: CASSDLFDQPQHF. CDR3 coding DNA: TGTGCCAGCAGTGACTTATTCGATCAGCCCCAGCATTTT. The chain employs TRBV2 and TRBJ1-5; D is uncertain. The germline V and J ends were trimmed by 3 bases and 5 bases, with 8 bases remaining between them. This CDR3 has 13 amino acids. CDR1 and CDR2 (germline): SNHLY, FYNNEI.

CDR3 region: CASSQGWGVTGELFF. CDR3 bases: TGTGCCAGCAGCCAAGGTTGGGGAGTCACCGGGGAGCTGTTTTTT. This chain joins TRBV4-2 and TRBJ2-2; TRBD2 might be the D (5 bases). The CDR3 runs to 15 residues. Germline V gene lookup returns CDR1 LGHNA and CDR2 YNFKEQ. Trimming removed 1 base from V and 4 bases from J, with 10 bases in between.

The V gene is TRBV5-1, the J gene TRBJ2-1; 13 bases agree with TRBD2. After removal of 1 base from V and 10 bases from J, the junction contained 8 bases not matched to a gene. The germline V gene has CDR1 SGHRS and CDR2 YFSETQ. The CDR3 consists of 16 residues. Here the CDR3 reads CASSLPGLAGSGEQFF. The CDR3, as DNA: TGCGCCAGCAGCTTGCCGGGACTAGCGGGGTCAGGGGAGCAGTTCTTC.

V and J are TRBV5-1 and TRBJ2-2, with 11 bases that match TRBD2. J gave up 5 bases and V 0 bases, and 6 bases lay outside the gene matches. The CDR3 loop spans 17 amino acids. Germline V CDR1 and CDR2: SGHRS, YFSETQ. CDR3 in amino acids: CASSLGRLAGRTGELFF. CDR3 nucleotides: TGCGCCAGCAGCTTGGGACGACTAGCGGGACGGACCGGGGAGCTGTTTTTT.